This is a list of T cell receptor beta chains from one sample in a study of blood T cell repertoires in COVID-19. Using immunoSEQ multiplex PCR, the repertoire was profiled, and TCRdb retains in-frame clones only, with some absent. The sample lists 88,000 or so clones; 70% to 80% were seen once. Source material: peripheral blood. The receptor source for this set is a human donor in a cohort sampled during active COVID-19. Both conserved end residues are part of each CDR3. The order of the fields is V gene, CDR3 length, clone size, D gene, J gene, CDR3 protein, CDR3 DNA. D genes are given only for firm matches. Not all rows give a size; the values are once, few, many and, for expanded clones, a class.

TRBV7-8	15	once	.	TRBJ1-5	CASSLSQGSNQPQHF	TGTGCCAGCAGCTTAAGTCAGGGGAGCAATCAGCCCCAGCATTTT
TRBV4-2	14	.	.	TRBJ1-6	CASSQAGNNSPLHF	TGTGCCAGCAGCCAAGCGGGAAATAATTCACCCCTCCACTTT
TRBV3-1/TRBV3-2	14	.	.	TRBJ2-3	CASSPRGPRRTQYF	TGTGCCAGCAGCCCACGTGGGCCTCGGCGTACGCAGTATTTT
TRBV20-1	11	.	TRBD1	TRBJ2-5	CSAHRGETQYF	TGCAGTGCGCACAGGGGGGAGACCCAGTACTTC
TRBV6-5	15	once	.	TRBJ1-2	CASSYSTGQPYGYTF	TGTGCCAGCAGTTACTCAACGGGACAACCCTATGGCTACACCTTC
TRBV7-9	15	.	TRBD1	TRBJ2-1	CASSPWTGSYNEQFF	TGTGCCAGCAGCCCTTGGACAGGGTCTTACAATGAGCAGTTCTTC
TRBV15	16	.	.	TRBJ1-5	CATSRDWRDNGLPQHF	TGTGCCACCAGCAGAGATTGGCGAGACAATGGGCTGCCCCAGCATTTT
TRBV28	14	.	TRBD2	TRBJ2-7	CASSSLTSGYEQYF	TGTGCCAGCAGTTCACTGACTAGCGGATACGAGCAGTACTTC
TRBV10-3	14	.	TRBD1	TRBJ2-7	CAIRQGQGAYEQYF	TGTGCCATCAGGCAGGGACAGGGAGCCTACGAGCAGTACTTC
TRBV5-4	14	.	TRBD2	TRBJ2-2	CASSQGLAQGGLFF	TGTGCCAGCAGCCAAGGACTAGCGCAGGGCGGGCTGTTTTTT
TRBV5-4	15	.	TRBD2	TRBJ2-3	CASSPGTSGTDTQYF	TGTGCCAGCAGCCCCGGGACTAGCGGCACAGATACGCAGTATTTT
TRBV12-5	15	.	.	TRBJ2-7	CASGPVPGSSYEQYF	TGTGCTAGTGGTCCAGTTCCGGGGAGCTCCTACGAGCAGTACTTC
TRBV4-1	15	.	TRBD1	TRBJ2-1	CASSRTRDRYNEQFF	TGCGCCAGCAGCCGAACCCGGGACAGGTACAATGAGCAGTTCTTC
TRBV10-1	13	.	.	TRBJ2-5	CASSRTTGETQYF	TGCGCCAGCAGTAGGACCACAGGAGAGACCCAGTACTTC
TRBV5-1	15	.	TRBD2	TRBJ2-7	CASSSSGSRSYEQYF	TGCGCCAGCAGCTCTAGCGGGAGTAGGTCCTACGAGCAGTACTTC
TRBV4-3	15	.	.	TRBJ1-5	CASSQDLSSNQPQHF	TGCGCCAGCAGCCAAGATTTGTCTTCGAATCAGCCCCAGCATTTT
TRBV3-1/TRBV3-2	16	.	TRBD2	TRBJ2-3	CASSQRLAGVKDTQYF	TGTGCCAGCAGCCAAAGGTTAGCGGGAGTGAAAGATACGCAGTATTTT
TRBV5-1	16	.	TRBD2	TRBJ2-1	CASSHEGTSGSDEQFF	TGCGCCAGCAGCCACGAAGGGACTAGCGGGAGCGATGAGCAGTTCTTC
TRBV19	14	.	.	TRBJ2-7	CASSVDSANYEQYF	TGTGCCAGTAGCGTCGACAGTGCCAACTACGAGCAGTACTTC
TRBV18	17	.	TRBD1	TRBJ1-4	CASSLQQGIATNEKLFF	TGTGCCAGCTCACTCCAACAGGGGATTGCAACTAATGAAAAACTGTTTTTT
TRBV7-2	14	.	.	TRBJ2-5	CASSPRAGTETQYF	TGTGCCAGCAGCCCGAGGGCCGGAACGGAGACCCAGTACTTC
TRBV6-7	12	.	TRBD1	TRBJ1-6	CASVDRDSPLHF	TGTGCCAGCGTCGACAGGGATTCACCCCTCCACTTT
TRBV18	15	few	.	TRBJ2-3	CARLQGSTLSDTQYF	TGTGCCAGACTTCAGGGGAGCACCTTATCAGATACGCAGTATTTT
TRBV7-8	14	once	.	TRBJ1-3	CASSSRQFGNTIYF	TGTGCCAGCAGCTCTCGACAGTTTGGAAACACCATATATTTT
TRBV5-1	15	.	TRBD1	TRBJ2-3	CASSFGDSRTDTQYF	TGCGCCAGCAGCTTTGGGGACAGCCGCACAGATACGCAGTATTTT
TRBV5-1	13	.	.	TRBJ1-4	CASSFRANEKLFF	TGCGCCAGCAGCTTCAGGGCGAATGAAAAACTGTTTTTT
TRBV6-2/TRBV6-3	16	.	.	TRBJ2-1	CASSYPTHYLRNEQFF	TGTGCCAGCAGTTACCCGACTCACTATCTTAGAAATGAGCAGTTCTTC
TRBV28	17	.	.	TRBJ1-6	CASTLEPGSVGNSPLHF	TGTGCCAGCACCTTAGAACCAGGGTCGGTGGGGAATTCACCCCTCCACTTT
TRBV2	14	.	.	TRBJ1-2	CATKEQTGNYGYTF	TGTGCCACCAAAGAACAGACAGGCAACTATGGCTACACCTTC
TRBV6-5	15	.	TRBD1	TRBJ2-1	CASSPQGATYNEQFF	TGTGCCAGCAGCCCCCAGGGGGCAACTTACAATGAGCAGTTCTTC
TRBV6-4	15	.	TRBD1	TRBJ1-1	CASSADTGGYTEAFF	TGTGCCAGCAGCGCTGATACAGGGGGGTACACTGAAGCTTTCTTT
TRBV30	17	.	.	TRBJ2-1	CAWSVLLGTGRYNEQFF	TGTGCCTGGAGTGTACTCCTCGGCACGGGTCGATACAATGAGCAGTTCTTC
TRBV3-1/TRBV3-2	15	.	.	TRBJ1-6	CASSPLYVGGSPLHF	TGTGCCAGCAGCCCCCTCTATGTCGGGGGTTCACCCCTCCACTTT
TRBV5-1	15	.	TRBD1	TRBJ1-1	CASTKARGPGTEAFF	TGCGCCAGCACCAAAGCCAGGGGGCCGGGCACTGAAGCTTTCTTT
TRBV10-1	13	few	.	TRBJ1-2	CASSRDTNYGYTF	TGCGCCAGCAGCCGGGACACTAACTATGGCTACACCTTC
TRBV18	15	.	TRBD1	TRBJ2-1	CASSPPDWTGFQQFF	TGTGCCAGCTCACCACCGGACTGGACAGGGTTCCAGCAGTTCTTC
TRBV27	14	.	TRBD1	TRBJ1-1	CASSLGTGLTEAFF	TGTGCCAGCAGTTTAGGGACAGGATTAACTGAAGCTTTCTTT
TRBV19	14	.	.	TRBJ1-2	CASSIDLNSYGYTF	TGTGCCAGTAGTATAGATCTTAACAGCTATGGCTACACCTTC
TRBV5-1	14	.	TRBD2	TRBJ2-2	CASNLAGDTGELFF	TGCGCCAGCAACCTAGCGGGAGACACCGGGGAGCTGTTTTTT
TRBV3-1/TRBV3-2	15	few	.	TRBJ2-1	CASSPIASGWDEQFF	TGTGCCAGCAGCCCCATTGCAAGCGGGTGGGATGAGCAGTTCTTC
TRBV7-8	12	.	TRBD1	TRBJ2-5	CASSQDRGRPYF	TGTGCCAGCAGCCAGGACAGGGGACGGCCGTACTTC
TRBV28	16	once	TRBD1	TRBJ2-7	CASSLWVDRGAYEQYF	TGTGCCAGCAGTTTATGGGTAGACAGGGGGGCCTACGAGCAGTACTTC
TRBV9	18	.	TRBD2	TRBJ2-7	CASSVGLAGWGSSYEQYF	TGTGCCAGCAGCGTAGGACTAGCGGGGTGGGGATCCTCCTACGAGCAGTACTTC
TRBV9	15	.	.	TRBJ2-6	CASRQTSSGANVLTF	TGTGCCAGCAGGCAAACTAGCTCTGGGGCCAACGTCCTGACTTTC
TRBV2	14	.	.	TRBJ2-5	CASSEMRDFETQYF	TGTGCCAGCAGTGAGATGAGGGACTTTGAGACCCAGTACTTC
TRBV7-2	15	.	TRBD2	TRBJ2-3	CASSLSGTGTDTQYF	TGTGCCAGCAGCTTGAGCGGGACGGGCACAGATACGCAGTATTTT
TRBV10-3	15	.	TRBD2	TRBJ2-7	CAISESGLAGSEQYF	TGTGCCATCAGTGAGTCTGGACTAGCGGGCTCCGAGCAGTACTTC
TRBV6-5	13	.	.	TRBJ2-5	CASSYGLGETQYF	TGTGCCAGCAGTTACGGTCTAGGTGAGACCCAGTACTTC
TRBV28	13	.	TRBD2	TRBJ2-1	CASWDGGVDEQFF	TGTGCCAGCTGGGATGGGGGGGTTGATGAGCAGTTCTTC
TRBV6-5	14	few	.	TRBJ2-3	CASRGGRGTDTQYF	TGTGCCAGCAGAGGAGGGCGCGGCACAGATACGCAGTATTTT
TRBV7-9	12	.	TRBD1	TRBJ1-1	CASRRDRGEAFF	TGTGCCAGCAGAAGGGACAGGGGAGAAGCTTTCTTT
TRBV6-5	14	.	TRBD2	TRBJ2-5	CASSTAGDFETQYF	TGTGCCAGCAGCACAGCGGGAGATTTTGAGACCCAGTACTTC
TRBV2	15	.	TRBD2	TRBJ2-1	CASSRTGAGNNEQFF	TGTGCCAGCAGTAGAACGGGAGCGGGGAACAATGAGCAGTTCTTC
TRBV27	13	.	.	TRBJ2-7	CASSLSRSYEQYF	TGTGCCAGCAGTTTATCGAGGAGCTACGAGCAGTACTTC
TRBV7-9	17	.	TRBD1	TRBJ1-6	CASSPYTGTEENSPLHF	TGTGCCAGCAGCCCATATACCGGGACAGAAGAAAATTCACCCCTCCACTTT
TRBV14	13	once	.	TRBJ2-1	CASSPTWGGESIF	TGTGCCAGCAGCCCAACATGGGGGGGCGAGTCGATCTTC
TRBV21-1	15	.	.	TRBJ2-7	CASSKGGRRSYEQYF	TGTGCCAGCAGCAAAGGCGGGAGGAGGTCCTACGAGCAGTACTTC
TRBV30	12	few	.	TRBJ1-3	CAWSDKGNTIYF	TGTGCCTGGAGTGATAAAGGAAACACCATATATTTT